A selection of T cell receptor beta chains follows, all from one sample in a study of blood T cell repertoires in COVID-19. TCRdb keeps only in-frame clones here, not all; method: immunoSEQ multiplex PCR. The sample consists of about 200,000 clones, roughly 86% of them appearing once. Sequenced material: peripheral blood. These receptors came from a man aged 18-30 years with active or convalescent COVID-19. The CDR3 runs from the conserved cysteine through the conserved F or W. The D gene is left open where the match is weak. Only part of the rows carry a size: once, few, many, or a class if the clone is expanded.

cdr3_aa,cdr3_nt,clone_size,d_call,v_call,j_call
CASSTRRSTDTQYF,TGTGCCAGCAGCACCAGGCGTAGCACAGATACGCAGTATTTT,NA,NA,TRBV9,TRBJ2-3
CASSFQDRGQYNSPLHF,TGTGCCAGCAGCTTTCAGGACAGGGGGCAATATAATTCACCCCTCCACTTT,once,TRBD1,TRBV5-5,TRBJ1-6
CASSVTGTVSNTEAFF,TGTGCCAGCAGTGTAACAGGGACAGTATCGAACACTGAAGCTTTCTTT,NA,TRBD1,TRBV6-1,TRBJ1-1
CASSIAAGDSYGYTF,TGTGCCAGTAGTATAGCGGCAGGGGATAGCTATGGCTACACCTTC,NA,NA,TRBV19,TRBJ1-2
CASSLALGQVRAFF,TGTGCCAGCAGCTTAGCGCTGGGACAAGTAAGGGCTTTCTTT,NA,NA,TRBV7-9,TRBJ1-1
CASGLSPSYEQYF,TGTGCTAGTGGTTTGTCCCCGTCCTACGAGCAGTACTTC,NA,NA,TRBV12-5,TRBJ2-7
CASSWGSGGSFGEQFF,TGTGCCAGCAGCTGGGGGAGCGGCGGGAGCTTTGGTGAGCAGTTCTTC,NA,TRBD2,TRBV5-6,TRBJ2-1
CASSDSSVSYNEQFF,TGTGCCAGCAGTGACTCCTCCGTCTCCTACAATGAGCAGTTCTTC,NA,NA,TRBV25-1,TRBJ2-1
CASSTPGQGYQETQYF,TGTGCCAGTAGTACTCCGGGACAGGGGTACCAAGAGACCCAGTACTTC,few,TRBD1,TRBV19,TRBJ2-5
CASSPPYEDETDTQYF,TGTGCCAGCTCACCACCTTATGAGGATGAGACAGATACGCAGTATTTT,few,NA,TRBV18,TRBJ2-3
CATHRVGAIRNEQFF,TGTGCCACCCATCGCGTGGGAGCCATACGCAATGAGCAGTTCTTC,NA,NA,TRBV10-3,TRBJ2-1
CATSRDGHGEGAKVAYEQYF,TGTGCCACCAGCAGAGATGGGCATGGTGAGGGGGCGAAGGTAGCCTACGAGCAGTACTTC,NA,TRBD1,TRBV15,TRBJ2-7
CASSRTGAGTNEKLFF,TGTGCCAGCTCACGGACAGGGGCTGGGACTAATGAAAAACTGTTTTTT,NA,TRBD1,TRBV18,TRBJ1-4
CASSLQGITGELFF,TGCGCCAGCAGCTTGCAGGGGATCACCGGGGAGCTGTTTTTT,NA,NA,TRBV5-1,TRBJ2-2
CASSPRSALRAFF,TGTGCCAGCTCACCACGGTCTGCTCTGCGAGCTTTCTTT,NA,NA,TRBV18,TRBJ1-1
CASSLVANTGELFF,TGCGCCAGCAGCTTGGTAGCGAACACCGGGGAGCTGTTTTTT,NA,NA,TRBV5-1,TRBJ2-2
CASSSATGSYTEAFF,TGTGCCAGCAGCTCAGCGACAGGGTCGTACACTGAAGCTTTCTTT,NA,TRBD1,TRBV5-6,TRBJ1-1
CASSLRTGGREKLFF,TGTGCCAGCAGCCTACGGACAGGGGGGCGGGAAAAACTGTTTTTT,NA,TRBD1,TRBV13,TRBJ1-4
CASSPVWGQGDTEAFF,TGTGCCAGCTCACCGGTCTGGGGGCAGGGGGACACTGAAGCTTTCTTT,NA,TRBD1,TRBV18,TRBJ1-1
CASSLSRNEKLFF,TGTGCCAGCTCACTTTCCAGGAATGAAAAACTGTTTTTT,NA,NA,TRBV18,TRBJ1-4
CASQGQERRYYGYTF,TGTGCCAGTCAGGGACAGGAACGTAGGTACTATGGCTACACCTTC,NA,TRBD1,TRBV28,TRBJ1-2
CASSYGTVTNYGYTF,TGTGCCAGCAGCTACGGGACAGTCACTAACTATGGCTACACCTTC,NA,TRBD1,TRBV7-9,TRBJ1-2